Described below is a single T cell receptor beta chain sequence and its context. This clonotype was seen only a few times. No cognate antigen has been identified for it. The record has no base qualities; no much larger clone is one base away. As encoded in the germline V gene, CDR1 is MDHEN while CDR2 is SYDVKM. CDR3 length: 16 amino acids, cysteine to phenylalanine. The sequence is cut down to CDR3 DNA, 48 bases in frame from base 1. V is clipped by 1 base and J by 4 bases, and the sequence between their germline boundaries is 14 bases long. The source of the sample is a study of response to subunit inactivated influenza vaccine (dated by TCRdb to about 2018). With regard to the full study: To follow how T cells responded to a trivalent subunit inactivated influenza vaccine, the researchers relied on deep quantitative profiling of the T cell receptor repertoire. Summary of the overall study and its limitations: The authors suggested that each seasonal influenza vaccination may recruit only a limited number of new T cells.

Libraries came from RT-PCR. TCRdb shows the sequencer as Illumina HiSeq 2500. The public reads were quality trimmed at Q25 with fastp and then assembled into clones with MiXCR by TCRdb, keeping productive beta chains. Rows with one shared CDR3 protein collapse into an entry with the most common genes and DNA. Present in this sample are 800,000 or so distinct CDR3 sequences, about 20% of which were seen just once. Of the sample, approximately 10% falls within the top ten clones. The sequenced sample was PBMCs from blood, obtained 5 to 6 days after vaccination. The sequence derives from a man aged 50-59 years who received an inactivated influenza vaccine. Donor details come from another sample of the same person, matched by shared clones. The sequence joins TRBV28 to TRBJ2-1, with TRBD2 tentatively as D gene (6 bases match). CDR3 sequence: CASSLSGLGVYNEQFF. The nucleotide sequence reads TGTGCCAGCAGTTTATCGGGACTGGGTGTATACAATGAGCAGTTCTTC.